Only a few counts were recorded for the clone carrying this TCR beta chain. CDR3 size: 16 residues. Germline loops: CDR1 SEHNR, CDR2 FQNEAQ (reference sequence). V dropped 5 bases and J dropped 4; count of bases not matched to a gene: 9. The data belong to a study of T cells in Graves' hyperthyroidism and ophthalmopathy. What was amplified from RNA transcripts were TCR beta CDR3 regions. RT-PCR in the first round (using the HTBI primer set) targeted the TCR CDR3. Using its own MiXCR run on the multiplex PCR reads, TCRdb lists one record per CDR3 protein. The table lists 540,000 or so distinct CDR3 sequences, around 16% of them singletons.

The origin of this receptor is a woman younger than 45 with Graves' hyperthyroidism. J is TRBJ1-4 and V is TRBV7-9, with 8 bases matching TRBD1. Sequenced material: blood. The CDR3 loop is CASSPAGGQVNEKLFF. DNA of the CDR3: TGTGCCAGCAGCCCGGCGGGGGGACAGGTTAATGAAAAACTGTTTTTT.